Shown below are 2 T cell receptor beta chains from a single sample sequenced in a study of blood T cell repertoires in COVID-19. TCRdb keeps only in-frame clones here, not all; method: immunoSEQ multiplex PCR. Here the sample spans approximately 480,000 clones, around 87% being singletons. The material sequenced was PBMCs or T cells enriched from blood (not recorded which). The receptors originated from a young woman who had recovered from COVID-19.

This clone has a single count. V usage is TRBV5-1 and J usage is TRBJ2-5; TRBD2 is a possible D gene (6 bases). Trimming pared 1 base from V and 5 bases from J, leaving 18 bases between. This CDR3 is 16 amino acids long. Looked up from germline, CDR1 is SGHRS and CDR2 is YFSETQ. CDR3 DNA: TGCGCCAGCAGCTTGTCTGGGACTGAGAGCCGGGAGACCCAGTACTTC. This sequence encodes CASSLSGTESRETQYF.

The sample holds a few counts of this clone. V and J are TRBV5-1 and TRBJ2-7, with TRBD2 as a possible D gene (6 bases). The germline CDR1 and CDR2 sequences are SGHRS and YFSETQ. The V gene lost 5 bases and the J gene lost 2 bases, with 20 bases spanning the gap. This CDR3 is 16 amino acids long. The CDR3 nucleotides are TGCGCCAGCAGTCCTGCGGTCGCAGGAGGGGCCTACGAGCAGTACTTC. Its protein is CASSPAVAGGAYEQYF.